The clone carrying this T cell receptor beta chain has only one observation. Its antigen is currently unknown. With a J-beta primer mix and a sample-barcoded 5' primer, a second PCR ran 7 to 11 cycles. A 12-random-nucleotide template-switch adaptor tagged each cDNA molecule. TCRdb re-derived calls from the 5' RACE reads in MiXCR, one entry per CDR3 protein. This sample yields approximately 1.5 million distinct CDR3 sequences, of which 35% to 45% are seen a single time; about 3.8% belongs to the top ten. This CDR3 is 17 amino acids long. Trimming removed 1 base from V and 5 bases from J; junction bases left unmatched: 7. The germline V gene has CDR1 MDHEN and CDR2 SYDVKM. This record comes from a study of blood T cells in healthy people across ages. General study results and limits: Strongly correlated with naive T cell percentage was TCR beta diversity. Versus aged donors, long-lived donors had higher diversity and more naive CD4+ cells.

The TCR was taken from a woman in her late teens or twenties in good health. Input material: blood. V usage is TRBV28 and J usage is TRBJ2-3; 12 bases are shared with TRBD2. The CDR3 loop is CASSLSRLAGEGDTQYF. For the CDR3, the DNA is TGTGCCAGCAGTTTATCCCGACTAGCGGGAGAAGGAGATACGCAGTATTTT.